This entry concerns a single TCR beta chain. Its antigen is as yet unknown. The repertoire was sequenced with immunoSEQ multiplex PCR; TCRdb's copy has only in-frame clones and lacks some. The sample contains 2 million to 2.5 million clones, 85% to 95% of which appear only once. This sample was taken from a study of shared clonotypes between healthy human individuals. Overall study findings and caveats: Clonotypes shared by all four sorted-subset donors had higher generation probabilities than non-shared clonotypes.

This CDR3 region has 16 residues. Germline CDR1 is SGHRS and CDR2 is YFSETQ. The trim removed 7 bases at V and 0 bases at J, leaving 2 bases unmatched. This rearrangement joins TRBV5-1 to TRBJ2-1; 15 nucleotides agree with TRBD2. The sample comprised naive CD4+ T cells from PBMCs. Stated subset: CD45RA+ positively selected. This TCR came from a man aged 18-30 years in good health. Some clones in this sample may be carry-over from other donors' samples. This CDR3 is CASGLAGGSSYNEQFF. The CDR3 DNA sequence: TGCGCCAGCGGACTAGCGGGAGGGAGCTCCTACAATGAGCAGTTCTTC.